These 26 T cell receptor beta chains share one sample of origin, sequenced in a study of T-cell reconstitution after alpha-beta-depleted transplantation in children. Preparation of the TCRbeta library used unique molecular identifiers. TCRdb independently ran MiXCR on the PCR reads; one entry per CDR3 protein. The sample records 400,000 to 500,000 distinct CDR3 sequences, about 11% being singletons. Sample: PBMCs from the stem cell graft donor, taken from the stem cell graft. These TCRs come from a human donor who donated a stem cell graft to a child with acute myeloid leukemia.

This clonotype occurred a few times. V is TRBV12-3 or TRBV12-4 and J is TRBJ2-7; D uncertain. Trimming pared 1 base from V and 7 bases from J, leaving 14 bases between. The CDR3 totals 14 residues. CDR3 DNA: TGTGCCAGCAGTTTAGGCACCGTCAGCTCGGAGCAGTACTTC. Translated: CASSLGTVSSEQYF.

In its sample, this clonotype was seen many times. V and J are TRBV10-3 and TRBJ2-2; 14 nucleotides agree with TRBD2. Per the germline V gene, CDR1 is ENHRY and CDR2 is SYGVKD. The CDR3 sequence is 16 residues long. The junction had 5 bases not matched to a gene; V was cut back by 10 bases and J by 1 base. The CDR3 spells CATGTSGGGNTGELFF. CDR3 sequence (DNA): TGTGCCACCGGGACTAGCGGGGGAGGGAACACCGGGGAGCTGTTTTTT.

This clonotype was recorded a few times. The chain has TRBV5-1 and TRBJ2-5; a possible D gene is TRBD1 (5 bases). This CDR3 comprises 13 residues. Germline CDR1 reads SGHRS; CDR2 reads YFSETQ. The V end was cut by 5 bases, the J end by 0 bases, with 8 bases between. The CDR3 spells CASRADNQETQYF. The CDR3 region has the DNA TGCGCCAGCAGGGCGGACAACCAAGAGACCCAGTACTTC.

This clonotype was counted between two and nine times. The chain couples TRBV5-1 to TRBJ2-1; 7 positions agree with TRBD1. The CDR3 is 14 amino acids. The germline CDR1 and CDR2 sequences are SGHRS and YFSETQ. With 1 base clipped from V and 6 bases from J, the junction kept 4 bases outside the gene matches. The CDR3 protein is CASSLYSGGNEQFF. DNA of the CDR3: TGCGCCAGCAGCTTGTACTCAGGGGGCAATGAGCAGTTCTTC. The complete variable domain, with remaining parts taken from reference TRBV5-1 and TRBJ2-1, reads KAGVTQTPRYLIKTRGQQVTLSCSPISGHRSVSWYQQTPGQGLQFLFEYFSETQRNKGNFPGRFSGRQFSNSRSEMNVSTLELGDSALYLCASSLYSGGNEQFFGPGTRLTVL.

The CDR3 loop is CASSFLGGDPEAFF. In DNA, the CDR3 is TGTGCCAGCAGCTTTTTAGGAGGAGACCCTGAAGCTTTCTTT. This chain joins TRBV7-6 and TRBJ1-1; D not certain. The CDR3 extends over 14 amino acids. V shed 3 bases and J shed 6 bases, with 14 bases lying between them. Germline V lookup: CDR1 SGHVS, CDR2 FNYEAQ.

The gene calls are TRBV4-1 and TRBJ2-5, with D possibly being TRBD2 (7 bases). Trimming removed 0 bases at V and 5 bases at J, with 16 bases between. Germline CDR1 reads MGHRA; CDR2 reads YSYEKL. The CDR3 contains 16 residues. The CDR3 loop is CASSQESLGGGETQYF. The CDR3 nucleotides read TGCGCCAGCAGCCAAGAAAGTTTGGGAGGGGGGGAGACCCAGTACTTC.

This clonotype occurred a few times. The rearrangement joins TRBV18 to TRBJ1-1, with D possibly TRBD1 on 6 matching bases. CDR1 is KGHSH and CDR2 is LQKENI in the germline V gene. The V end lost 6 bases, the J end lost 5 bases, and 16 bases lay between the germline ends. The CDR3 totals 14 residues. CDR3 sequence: CASSKTGLRTEAFF. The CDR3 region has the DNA TGTGCCAGCTCCAAAACAGGGCTAAGAACTGAAGCTTTCTTT. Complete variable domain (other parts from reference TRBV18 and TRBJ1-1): NAGVMQNPRHLVRRRGQEARLRCSPMKGHSHVYWYRQLPEEGLKFMVYLQKENIIDESGMPKERFSAEFPKEGPSILRIQQVVRGDSAAYFCASSKTGLRTEAFFGQGTRLTVV.

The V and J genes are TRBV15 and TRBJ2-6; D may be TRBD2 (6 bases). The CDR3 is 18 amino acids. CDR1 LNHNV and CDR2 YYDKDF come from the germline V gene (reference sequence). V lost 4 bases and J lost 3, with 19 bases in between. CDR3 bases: TGTGCCACCAGCATCCCGGGAGCAGAGGTGTATGGGGCCAACGTCCTGACTTTC. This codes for CATSIPGAEVYGANVLTF.

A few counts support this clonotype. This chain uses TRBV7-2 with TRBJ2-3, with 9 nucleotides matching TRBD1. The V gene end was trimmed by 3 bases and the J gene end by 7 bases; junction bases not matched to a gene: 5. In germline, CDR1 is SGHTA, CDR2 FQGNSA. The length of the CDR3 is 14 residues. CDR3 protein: CASSFGQGLNTQYF. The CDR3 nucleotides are TGTGCCAGCAGCTTCGGACAGGGGCTAAATACGCAGTATTTT.

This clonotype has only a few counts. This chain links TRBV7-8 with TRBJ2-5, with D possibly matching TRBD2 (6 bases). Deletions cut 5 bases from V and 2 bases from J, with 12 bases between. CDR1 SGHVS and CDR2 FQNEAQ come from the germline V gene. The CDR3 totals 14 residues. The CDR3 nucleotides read TGTGCCAGCAGCGGAGCAGGGAGGCAAGAGACCCAGTACTTC. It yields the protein CASSGAGRQETQYF.

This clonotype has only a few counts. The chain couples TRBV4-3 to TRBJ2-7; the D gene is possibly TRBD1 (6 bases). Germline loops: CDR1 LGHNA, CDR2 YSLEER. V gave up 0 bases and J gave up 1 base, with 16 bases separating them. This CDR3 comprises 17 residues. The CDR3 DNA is TGCGCCAGCAGCCAAGATAGAGCTGGACAGACGTCCTACGAGCAGTACTTC. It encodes CASSQDRAGQTSYEQYF.

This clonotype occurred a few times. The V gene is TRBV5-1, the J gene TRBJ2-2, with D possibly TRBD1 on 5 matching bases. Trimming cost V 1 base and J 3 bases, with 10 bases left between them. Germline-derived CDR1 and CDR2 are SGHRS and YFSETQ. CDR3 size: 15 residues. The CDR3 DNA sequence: TGCGCCAGCAGCTTGTCCCAGGGCGACACCGGGGAGCTGTTTTTT. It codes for CASSLSQGDTGELFF.

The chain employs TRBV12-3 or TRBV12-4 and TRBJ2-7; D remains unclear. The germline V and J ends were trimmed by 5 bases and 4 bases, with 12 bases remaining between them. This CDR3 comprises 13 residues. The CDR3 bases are TGTGCCAGCAGTCCTCCCGTGGGGTACGAGCAGTACTTC. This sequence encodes CASSPPVGYEQYF.

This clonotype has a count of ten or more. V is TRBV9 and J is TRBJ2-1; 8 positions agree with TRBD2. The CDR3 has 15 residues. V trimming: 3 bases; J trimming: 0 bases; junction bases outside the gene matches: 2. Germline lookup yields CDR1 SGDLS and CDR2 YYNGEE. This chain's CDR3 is CASSAGTSSYNEQFF. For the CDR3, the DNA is TGTGCCAGCAGCGCCGGGACTAGCTCCTACAATGAGCAGTTCTTC.

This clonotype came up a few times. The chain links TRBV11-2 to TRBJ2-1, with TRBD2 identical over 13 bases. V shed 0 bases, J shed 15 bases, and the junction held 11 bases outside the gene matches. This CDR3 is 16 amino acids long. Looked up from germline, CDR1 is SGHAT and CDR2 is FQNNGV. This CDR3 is CASSLDRTTSGGRGFF. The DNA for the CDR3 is TGTGCCAGCAGCTTAGATAGAACGACTAGCGGGGGGCGGGGGTTCTTC.

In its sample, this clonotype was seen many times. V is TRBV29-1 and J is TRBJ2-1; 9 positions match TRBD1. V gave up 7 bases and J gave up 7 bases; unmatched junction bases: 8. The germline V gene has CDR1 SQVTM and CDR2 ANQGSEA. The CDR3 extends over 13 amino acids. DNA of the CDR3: TGCAGCGGGGGGGGACAGGGAAGAAATGAGCAGTTCTTC. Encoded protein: CSGGGQGRNEQFF.

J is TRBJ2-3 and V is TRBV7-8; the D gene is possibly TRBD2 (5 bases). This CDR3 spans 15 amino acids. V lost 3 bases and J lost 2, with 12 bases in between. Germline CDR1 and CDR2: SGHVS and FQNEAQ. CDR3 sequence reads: CASSFTAGDTDTQYF. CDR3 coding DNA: TGTGCCAGCAGCTTTACAGCCGGGGACACAGATACGCAGTATTTT.

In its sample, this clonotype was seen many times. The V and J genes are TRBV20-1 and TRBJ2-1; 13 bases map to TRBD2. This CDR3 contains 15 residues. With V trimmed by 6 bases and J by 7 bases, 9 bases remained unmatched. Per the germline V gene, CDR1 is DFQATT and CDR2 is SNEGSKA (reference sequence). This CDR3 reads CSAELAGGPKNEQFF. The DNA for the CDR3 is TGCAGTGCCGAACTAGCGGGAGGGCCGAAGAATGAGCAGTTCTTC.

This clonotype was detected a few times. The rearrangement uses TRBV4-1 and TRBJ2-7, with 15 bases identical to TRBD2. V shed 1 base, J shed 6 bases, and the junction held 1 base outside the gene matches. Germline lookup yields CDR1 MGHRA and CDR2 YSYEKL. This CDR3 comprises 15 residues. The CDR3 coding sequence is TGCGCCAGCAGCCAAGTGGGACTAGCGGGAGGCGAGCAGTACTTC. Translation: CASSQVGLAGGEQYF.

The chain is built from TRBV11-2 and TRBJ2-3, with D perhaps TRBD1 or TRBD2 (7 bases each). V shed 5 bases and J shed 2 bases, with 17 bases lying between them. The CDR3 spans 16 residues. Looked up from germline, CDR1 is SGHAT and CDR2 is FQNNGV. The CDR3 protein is CASSIGGGGYTDTQYF. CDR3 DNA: TGTGCCAGCAGCATAGGGGGCGGGGGATACACAGATACGCAGTATTTT.

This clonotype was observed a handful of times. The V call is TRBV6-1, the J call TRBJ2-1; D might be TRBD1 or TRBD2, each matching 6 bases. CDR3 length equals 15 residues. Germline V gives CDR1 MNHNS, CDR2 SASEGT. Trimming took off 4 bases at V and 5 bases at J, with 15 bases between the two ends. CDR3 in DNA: TGTGCCAGCAGTGTAAGGAGGGGGGAAAACAATGAGCAGTTCTTC. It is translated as CASSVRRGENNEQFF.

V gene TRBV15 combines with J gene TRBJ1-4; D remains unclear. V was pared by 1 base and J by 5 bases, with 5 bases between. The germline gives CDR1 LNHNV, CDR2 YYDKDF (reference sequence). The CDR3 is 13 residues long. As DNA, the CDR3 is TGTGCCACCAGCAGAGGGGTGAATGAAAAACTGTTTTTT. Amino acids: CATSRGVNEKLFF.

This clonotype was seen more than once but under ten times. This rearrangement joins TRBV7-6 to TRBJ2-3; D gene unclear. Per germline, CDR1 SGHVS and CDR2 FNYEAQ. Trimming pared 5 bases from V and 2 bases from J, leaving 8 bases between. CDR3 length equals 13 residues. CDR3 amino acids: CASSARYTDTQYF. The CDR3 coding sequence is TGTGCCAGCAGCGCCAGGTACACAGATACGCAGTATTTT.

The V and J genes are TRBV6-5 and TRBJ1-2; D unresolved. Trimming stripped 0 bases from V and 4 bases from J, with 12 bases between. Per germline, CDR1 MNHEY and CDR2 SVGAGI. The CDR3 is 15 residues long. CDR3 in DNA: TGTGCCAGCAGTTACTCGGGAGATAAGGTCTATGGCTACACCTTC. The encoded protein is CASSYSGDKVYGYTF.

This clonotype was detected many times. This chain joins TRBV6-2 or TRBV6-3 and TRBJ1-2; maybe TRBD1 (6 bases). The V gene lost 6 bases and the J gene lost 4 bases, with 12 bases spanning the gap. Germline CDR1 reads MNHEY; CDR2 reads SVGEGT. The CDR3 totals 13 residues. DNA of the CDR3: TGTGCCAGCAGCCGACAGGAGACCTATGGCTACACCTTC. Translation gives CASSRQETYGYTF.

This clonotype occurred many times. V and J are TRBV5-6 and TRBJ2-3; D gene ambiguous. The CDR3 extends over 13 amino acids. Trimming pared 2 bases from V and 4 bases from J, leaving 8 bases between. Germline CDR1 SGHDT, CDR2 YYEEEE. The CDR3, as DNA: TGTGCCAGCAGCTTCAGGTTGGCAGATACGCAGTATTTT. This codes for CASSFRLADTQYF.